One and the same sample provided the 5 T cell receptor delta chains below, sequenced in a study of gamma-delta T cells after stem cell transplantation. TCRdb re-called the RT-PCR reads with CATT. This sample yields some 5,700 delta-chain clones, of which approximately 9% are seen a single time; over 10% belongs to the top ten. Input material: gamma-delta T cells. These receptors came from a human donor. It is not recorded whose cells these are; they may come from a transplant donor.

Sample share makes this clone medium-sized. The CDR3 bases are TGTGCCTGTGACGCCATACTGTACACCGATAAACTCATCTTT. This codes for CACDAILYTDKLIF. V usage is TRDV2 and J usage is TRDJ1; no reliable D call. Trimming left V 3 bases short and J 0 bases short, with 10 bases between. Germline V gene lookup returns CDR1 GEAIGNYY and CDR2 EKD. The CDR3 consists of 14 residues.

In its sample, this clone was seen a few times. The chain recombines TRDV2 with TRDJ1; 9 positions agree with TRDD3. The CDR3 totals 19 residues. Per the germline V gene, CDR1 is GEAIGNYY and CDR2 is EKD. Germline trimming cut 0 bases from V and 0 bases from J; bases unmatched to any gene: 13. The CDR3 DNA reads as TGTGCCTGTGACACCATGGTTACTGGGGGAGAAGGGTACACCGATAAACTCATCTTT. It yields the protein CACDTMVTGGEGYTDKLIF.

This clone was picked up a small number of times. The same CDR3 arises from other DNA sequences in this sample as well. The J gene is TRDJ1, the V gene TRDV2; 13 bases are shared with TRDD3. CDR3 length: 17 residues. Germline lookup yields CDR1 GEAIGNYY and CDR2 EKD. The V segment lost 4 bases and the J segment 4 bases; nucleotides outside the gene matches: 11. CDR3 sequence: CACEPLLGDTGSDKLIF. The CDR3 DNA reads TGTGCCTGTGAGCCGTTACTGGGGGATACGGGGAGCGATAAACTCATCTTT.

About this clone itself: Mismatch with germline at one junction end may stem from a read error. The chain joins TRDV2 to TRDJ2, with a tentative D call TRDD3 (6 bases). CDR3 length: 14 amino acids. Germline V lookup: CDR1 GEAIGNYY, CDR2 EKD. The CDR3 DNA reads TGTGCCTGTGACAGGGGGACCCCGACAGCACAACCCTTCTTT. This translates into CACDRGTPTAQPFF.

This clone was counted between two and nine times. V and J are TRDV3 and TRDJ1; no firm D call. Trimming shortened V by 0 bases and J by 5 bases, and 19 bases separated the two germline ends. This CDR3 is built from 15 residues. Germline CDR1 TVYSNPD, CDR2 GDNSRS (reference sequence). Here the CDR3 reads CAFRMASADEDKLIF. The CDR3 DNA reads TGTGCCTTTAGAATGGCTAGCGCTGACGAGGATAAACTCATCTTT.